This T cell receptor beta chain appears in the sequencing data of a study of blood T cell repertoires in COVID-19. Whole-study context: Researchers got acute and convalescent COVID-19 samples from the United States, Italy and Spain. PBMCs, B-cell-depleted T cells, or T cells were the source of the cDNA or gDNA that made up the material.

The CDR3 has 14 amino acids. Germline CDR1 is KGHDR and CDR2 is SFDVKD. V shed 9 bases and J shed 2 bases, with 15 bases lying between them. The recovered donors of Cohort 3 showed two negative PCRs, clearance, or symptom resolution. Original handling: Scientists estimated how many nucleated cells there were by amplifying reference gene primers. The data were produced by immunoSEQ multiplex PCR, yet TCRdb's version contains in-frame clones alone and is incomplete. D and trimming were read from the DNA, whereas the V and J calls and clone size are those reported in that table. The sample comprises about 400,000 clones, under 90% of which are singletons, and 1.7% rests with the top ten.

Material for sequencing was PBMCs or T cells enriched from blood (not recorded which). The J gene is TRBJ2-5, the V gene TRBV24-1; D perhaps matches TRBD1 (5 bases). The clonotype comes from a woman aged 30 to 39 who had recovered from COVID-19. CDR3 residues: CATCCTGAQETQYF. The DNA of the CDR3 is TGTGCCACCTGTTGCACAGGTGCTCAAGAGACCCAGTACTTC.